This T cell receptor (beta chain) originates from a study of blood T cell repertoires in COVID-19. Study overall: The United States, Italy and Spain supplied acute and convalescent COVID-19 samples. T cells, B-cell-depleted T cells, or PBMCs supplied cDNA or gDNA.

The CDR3 covers 13 residues. After removal of 8 bases from V and 6 bases from J, the junction contained 6 bases not matched to a gene. In germline, CDR1 is MNHEY, CDR2 SVGAGI. Study processing details: Using reference gene primer amplification, nucleated cell counts were estimated. TCRdb's copy holds only in-frame clones and misses some; the assay was immunoSEQ multiplex PCR. V and J calls and clone size follow that table, whereas D and trimming were derived from the DNA. The sample shows about 280,000 clones, more than 85% of them seen only once. The genes are TRBV6-5 and TRBJ2-2, with 7 bases lining up with TRBD1. The source material was peripheral blood. The origin of this receptor is a man aged 40-49 years with acute or convalescent COVID-19. The CDR3 reads CASGRQGPGELFF. CDR3 nucleotide sequence: TGTGCCAGCGGACGACAGGGACCCGGGGAGCTGTTTTTT.